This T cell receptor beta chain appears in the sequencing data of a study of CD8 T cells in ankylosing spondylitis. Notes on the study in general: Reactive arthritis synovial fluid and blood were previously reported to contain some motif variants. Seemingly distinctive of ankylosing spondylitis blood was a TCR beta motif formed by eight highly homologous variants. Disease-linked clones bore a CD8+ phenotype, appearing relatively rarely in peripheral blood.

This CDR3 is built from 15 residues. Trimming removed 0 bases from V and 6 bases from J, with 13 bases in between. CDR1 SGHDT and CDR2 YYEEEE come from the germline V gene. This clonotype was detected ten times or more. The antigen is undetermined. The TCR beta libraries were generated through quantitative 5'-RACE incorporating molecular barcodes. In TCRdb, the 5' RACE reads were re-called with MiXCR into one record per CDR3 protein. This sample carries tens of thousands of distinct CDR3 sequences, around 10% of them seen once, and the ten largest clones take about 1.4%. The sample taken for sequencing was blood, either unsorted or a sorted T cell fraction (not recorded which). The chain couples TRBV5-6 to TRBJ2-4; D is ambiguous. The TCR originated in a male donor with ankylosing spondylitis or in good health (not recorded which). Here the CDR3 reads CASSLVVGNLNIQYF. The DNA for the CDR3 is TGTGCCAGCAGCTTGGTTGTGGGCAACCTAAACATTCAGTACTTC.